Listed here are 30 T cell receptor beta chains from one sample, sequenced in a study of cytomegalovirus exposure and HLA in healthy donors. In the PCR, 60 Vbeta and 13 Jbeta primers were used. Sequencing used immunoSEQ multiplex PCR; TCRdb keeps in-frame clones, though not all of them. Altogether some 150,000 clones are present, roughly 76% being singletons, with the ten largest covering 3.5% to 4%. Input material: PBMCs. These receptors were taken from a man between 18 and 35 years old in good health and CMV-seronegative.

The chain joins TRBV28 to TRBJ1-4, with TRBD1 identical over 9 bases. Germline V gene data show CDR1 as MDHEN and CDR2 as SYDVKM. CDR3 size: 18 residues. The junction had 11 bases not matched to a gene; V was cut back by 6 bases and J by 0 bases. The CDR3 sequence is CASSPRGQGRATNEKLFF. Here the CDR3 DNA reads TGTGCCAGCAGCCCCAGGGGACAGGGAAGGGCAACTAATGAAAAACTGTTTTTT.

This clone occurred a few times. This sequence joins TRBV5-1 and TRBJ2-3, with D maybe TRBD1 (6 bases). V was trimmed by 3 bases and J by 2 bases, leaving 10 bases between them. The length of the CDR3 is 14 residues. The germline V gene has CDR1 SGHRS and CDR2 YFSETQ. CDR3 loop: CASSSTGITDTQYF. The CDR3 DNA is TGCGCCAGCAGCTCCACAGGGATCACAGATACGCAGTATTTT.

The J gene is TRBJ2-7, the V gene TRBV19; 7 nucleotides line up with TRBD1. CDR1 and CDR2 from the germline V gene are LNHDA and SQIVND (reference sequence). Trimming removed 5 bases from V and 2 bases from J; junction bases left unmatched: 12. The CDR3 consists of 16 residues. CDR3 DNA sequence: TGTGCCAGTAGTCCCGAGGGGAAGGGGGCCGCCTACGAGCAGTACTTC. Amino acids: CASSPEGKGAAYEQYF.

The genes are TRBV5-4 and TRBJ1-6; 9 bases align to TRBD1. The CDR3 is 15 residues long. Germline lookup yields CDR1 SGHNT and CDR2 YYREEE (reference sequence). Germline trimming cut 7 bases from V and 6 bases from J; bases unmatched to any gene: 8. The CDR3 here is CASRKWTGVNSPLHF. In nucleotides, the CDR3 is TGTGCCAGCCGGAAATGGACAGGGGTTAATTCACCCCTCCACTTT.

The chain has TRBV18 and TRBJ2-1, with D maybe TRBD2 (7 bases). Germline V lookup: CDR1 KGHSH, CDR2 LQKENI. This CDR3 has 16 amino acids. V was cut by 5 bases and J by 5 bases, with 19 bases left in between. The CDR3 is CASSYRGAYQNNEQFF. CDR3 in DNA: TGTGCCAGCTCATACCGGGGGGCCTACCAAAACAATGAGCAGTTCTTC.

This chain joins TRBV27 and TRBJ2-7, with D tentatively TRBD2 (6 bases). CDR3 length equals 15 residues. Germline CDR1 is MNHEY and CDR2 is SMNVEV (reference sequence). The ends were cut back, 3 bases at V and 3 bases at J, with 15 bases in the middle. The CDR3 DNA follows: TGTGCCAGCAGTTTGGCTGGCGGCGGGATCTACGAGCAGTACTTC. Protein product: CASSLAGGGIYEQYF.

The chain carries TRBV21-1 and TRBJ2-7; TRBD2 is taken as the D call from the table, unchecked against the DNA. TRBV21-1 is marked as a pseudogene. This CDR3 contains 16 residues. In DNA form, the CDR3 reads TGTGCCAGCAGCAAATGGGCGGGGCAGCATACCTACGAGCAGTACTTC. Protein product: CASSKWAGQHTYEQYF.

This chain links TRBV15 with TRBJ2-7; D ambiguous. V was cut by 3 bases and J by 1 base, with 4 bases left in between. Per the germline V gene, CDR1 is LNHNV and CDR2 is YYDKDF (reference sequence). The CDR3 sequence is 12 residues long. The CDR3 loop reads CATSSVSYEQYF. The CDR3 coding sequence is TGTGCCACCAGCAGCGTGTCCTACGAGCAGTACTTC.

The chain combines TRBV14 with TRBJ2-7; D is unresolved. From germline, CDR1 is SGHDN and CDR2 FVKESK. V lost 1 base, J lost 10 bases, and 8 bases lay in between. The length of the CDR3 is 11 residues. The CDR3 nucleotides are TGTGCCAGCAGCCAAGGGCCGTTCCAGTACTTC. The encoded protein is CASSQGPFQYF.

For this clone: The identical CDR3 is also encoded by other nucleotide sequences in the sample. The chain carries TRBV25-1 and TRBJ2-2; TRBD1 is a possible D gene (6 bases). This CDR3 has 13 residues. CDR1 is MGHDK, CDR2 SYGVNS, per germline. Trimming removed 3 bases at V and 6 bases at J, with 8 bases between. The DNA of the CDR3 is TGTGCCAGCAGTGAGCAGGGGCCCGGGGAGCTGTTTTTT. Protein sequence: CASSEQGPGELFF.

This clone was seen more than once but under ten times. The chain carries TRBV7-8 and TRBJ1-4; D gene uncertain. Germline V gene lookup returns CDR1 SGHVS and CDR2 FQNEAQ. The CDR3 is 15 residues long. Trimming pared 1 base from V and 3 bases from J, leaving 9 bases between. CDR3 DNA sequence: TGTGCCAGCAGCTTAGGCGGGCAGGCTAATGAAAAACTGTTTTTT. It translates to CASSLGGQANEKLFF.

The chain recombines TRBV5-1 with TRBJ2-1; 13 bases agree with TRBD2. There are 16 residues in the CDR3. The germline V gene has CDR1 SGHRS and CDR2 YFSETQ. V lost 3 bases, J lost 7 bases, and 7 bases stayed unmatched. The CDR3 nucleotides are TGCGCCAGCAGCTCCGAACTAGCGGGAGGGGGGAATGAGCAGTTCTTC. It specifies CASSSELAGGGNEQFF.

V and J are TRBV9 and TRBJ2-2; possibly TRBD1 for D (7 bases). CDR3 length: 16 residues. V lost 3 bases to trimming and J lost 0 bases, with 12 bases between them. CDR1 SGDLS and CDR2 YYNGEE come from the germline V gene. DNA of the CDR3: TGTGCCAGCAGCGCCATCAGGGGGGCGAACACCGGGGAGCTGTTTTTT. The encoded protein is CASSAIRGANTGELFF.

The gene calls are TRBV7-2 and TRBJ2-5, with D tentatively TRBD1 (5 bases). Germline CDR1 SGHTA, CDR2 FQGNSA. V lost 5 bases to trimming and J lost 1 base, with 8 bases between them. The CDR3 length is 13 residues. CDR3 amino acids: CASSQGAQETQYF. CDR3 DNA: TGTGCCAGCAGCCAAGGGGCCCAAGAGACCCAGTACTTC.

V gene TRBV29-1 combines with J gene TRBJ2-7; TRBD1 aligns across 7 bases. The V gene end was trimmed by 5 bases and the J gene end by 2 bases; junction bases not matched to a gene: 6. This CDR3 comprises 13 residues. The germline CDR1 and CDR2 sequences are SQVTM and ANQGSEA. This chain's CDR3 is CSVPLTGAYEQYF. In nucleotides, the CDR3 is TGCAGCGTTCCGCTTACAGGGGCCTACGAGCAGTACTTC.

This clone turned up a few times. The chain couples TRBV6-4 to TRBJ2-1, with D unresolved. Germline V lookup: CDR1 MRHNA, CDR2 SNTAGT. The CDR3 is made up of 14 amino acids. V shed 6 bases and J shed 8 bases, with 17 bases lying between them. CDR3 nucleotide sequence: TGTGCCAGCAGAGCCAACTTAGTGTCCGATGAGCAGTTCTTC. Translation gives CASRANLVSDEQFF.

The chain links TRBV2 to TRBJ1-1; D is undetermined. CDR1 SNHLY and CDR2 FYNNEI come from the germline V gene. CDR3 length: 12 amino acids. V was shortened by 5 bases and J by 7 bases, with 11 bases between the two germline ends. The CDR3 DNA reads TGTGCCAGCAGTTCTTCTATGGTTGAAGCTTTCTTT. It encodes CASSSSMVEAFF.

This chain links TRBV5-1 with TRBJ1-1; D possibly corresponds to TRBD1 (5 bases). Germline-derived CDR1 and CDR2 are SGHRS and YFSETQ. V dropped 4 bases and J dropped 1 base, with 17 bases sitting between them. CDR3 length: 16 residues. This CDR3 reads CASSPSPLGGNTEAFF. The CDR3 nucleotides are TGCGCCAGCAGCCCATCCCCGCTGGGGGGGAACACTGAAGCTTTCTTT.

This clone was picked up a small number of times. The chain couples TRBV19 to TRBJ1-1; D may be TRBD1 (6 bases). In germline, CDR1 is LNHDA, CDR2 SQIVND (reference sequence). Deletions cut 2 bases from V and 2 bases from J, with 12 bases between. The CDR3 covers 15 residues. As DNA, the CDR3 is TGTGCCAGTAGTATAAGGGGGAACACCAACACTGAAGCTTTCTTT. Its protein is CASSIRGNTNTEAFF. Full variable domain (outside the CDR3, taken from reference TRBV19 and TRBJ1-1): DGGITQSPKYLFRKEGQNVTLSCEQNLNHDAMYWYRQDPGQGLRLIYYSQIVNDFQKGDIAEGYSVSREKKESFPLTVTSAQKNPTAFYLCASSIRGNTNTEAFFGQGTRLTVV.

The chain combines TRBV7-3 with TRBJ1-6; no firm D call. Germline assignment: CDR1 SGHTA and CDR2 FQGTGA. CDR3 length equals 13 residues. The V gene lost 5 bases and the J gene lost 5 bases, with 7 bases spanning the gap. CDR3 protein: CASSRDHNSPLHF. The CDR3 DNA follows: TGTGCCAGCAGCCGGGATCATAATTCACCCCTCCACTTT.

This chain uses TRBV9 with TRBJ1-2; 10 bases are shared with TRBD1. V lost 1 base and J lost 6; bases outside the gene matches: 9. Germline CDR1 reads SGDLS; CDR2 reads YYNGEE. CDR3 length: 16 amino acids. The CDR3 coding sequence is TGTGCCAGCAGCGTAAACTCGGGACAGGGGCTCCATGGCTACACCTTC. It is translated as CASSVNSGQGLHGYTF. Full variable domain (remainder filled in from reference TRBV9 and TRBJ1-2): DSGVTQTPKHLITATGQRVTLRCSPRSGDLSVYWYQQSLDQGLQFLIQYYNGEERAKGNILERFSAQQFPDLHSELNLSSLELGDSALYFCASSVNSGQGLHGYTFGSGTRLTVV.

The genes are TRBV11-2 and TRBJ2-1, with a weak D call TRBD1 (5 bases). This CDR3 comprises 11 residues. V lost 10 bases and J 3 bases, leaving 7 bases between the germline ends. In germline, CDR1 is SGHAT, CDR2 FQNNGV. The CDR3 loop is CATGHYNEQFF. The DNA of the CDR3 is TGTGCCACAGGACACTACAATGAGCAGTTCTTC.

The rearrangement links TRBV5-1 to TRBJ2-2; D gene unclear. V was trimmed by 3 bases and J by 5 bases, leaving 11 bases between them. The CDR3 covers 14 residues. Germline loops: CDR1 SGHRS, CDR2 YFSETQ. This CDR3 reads CASSSEQNTGELFF. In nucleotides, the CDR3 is TGCGCCAGCAGCTCGGAACAGAATACCGGGGAGCTGTTTTTT.

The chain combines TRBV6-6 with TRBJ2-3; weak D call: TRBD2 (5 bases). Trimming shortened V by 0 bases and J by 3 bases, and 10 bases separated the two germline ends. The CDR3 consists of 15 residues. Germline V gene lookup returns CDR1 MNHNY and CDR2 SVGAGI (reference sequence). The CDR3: CASSYSEGRTDTQYF. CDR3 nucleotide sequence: TGTGCCAGCAGTTACTCAGAGGGTAGAACAGATACGCAGTATTTT.

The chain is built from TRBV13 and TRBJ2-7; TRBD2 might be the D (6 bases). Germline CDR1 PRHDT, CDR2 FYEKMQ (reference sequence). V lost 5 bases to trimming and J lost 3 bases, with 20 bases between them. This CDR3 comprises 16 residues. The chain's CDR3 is CASSPPGWEEGYEQYF. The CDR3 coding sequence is TGTGCCAGCAGCCCCCCGGGGTGGGAGGAGGGCTACGAGCAGTACTTC.

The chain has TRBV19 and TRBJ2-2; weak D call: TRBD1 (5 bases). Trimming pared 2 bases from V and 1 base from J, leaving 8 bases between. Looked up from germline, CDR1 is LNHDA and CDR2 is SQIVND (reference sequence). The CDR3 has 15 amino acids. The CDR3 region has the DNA TGTGCCAGTAGTATACCAGGGTTGAACACCGGGGAGCTGTTTTTT. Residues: CASSIPGLNTGELFF.

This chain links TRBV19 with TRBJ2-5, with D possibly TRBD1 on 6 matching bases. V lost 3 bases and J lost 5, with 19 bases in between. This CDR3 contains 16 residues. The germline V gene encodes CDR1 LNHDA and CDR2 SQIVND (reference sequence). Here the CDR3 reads CASSMWSQGHYETQYF. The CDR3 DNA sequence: TGTGCCAGTAGTATGTGGAGCCAGGGGCATTACGAGACCCAGTACTTC.

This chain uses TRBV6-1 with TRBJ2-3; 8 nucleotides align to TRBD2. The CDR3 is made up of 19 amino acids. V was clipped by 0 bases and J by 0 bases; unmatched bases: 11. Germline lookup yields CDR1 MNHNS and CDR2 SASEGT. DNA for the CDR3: TGTGCCAGCAGTGAAGCTGGGGTGCGGGGGGTTTTTAGCACAGATACGCAGTATTTT. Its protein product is CASSEAGVRGVFSTDTQYF.

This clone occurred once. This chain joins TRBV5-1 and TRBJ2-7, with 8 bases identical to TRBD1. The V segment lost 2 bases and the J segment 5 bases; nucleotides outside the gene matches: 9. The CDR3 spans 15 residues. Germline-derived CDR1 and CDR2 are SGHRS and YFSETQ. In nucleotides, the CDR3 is TGCGCCAGCAGCTTTTCCGGGACAGGCGTCCACGAGCAGTACTTC. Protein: CASSFSGTGVHEQYF.

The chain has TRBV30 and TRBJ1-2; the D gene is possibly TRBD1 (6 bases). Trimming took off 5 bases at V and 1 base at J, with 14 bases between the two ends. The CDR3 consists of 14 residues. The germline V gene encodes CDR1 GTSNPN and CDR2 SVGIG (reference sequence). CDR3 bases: TGTGCCTGGGTAAGACAGGACCATAACTATGGCTACACCTTC. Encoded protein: CAWVRQDHNYGYTF.